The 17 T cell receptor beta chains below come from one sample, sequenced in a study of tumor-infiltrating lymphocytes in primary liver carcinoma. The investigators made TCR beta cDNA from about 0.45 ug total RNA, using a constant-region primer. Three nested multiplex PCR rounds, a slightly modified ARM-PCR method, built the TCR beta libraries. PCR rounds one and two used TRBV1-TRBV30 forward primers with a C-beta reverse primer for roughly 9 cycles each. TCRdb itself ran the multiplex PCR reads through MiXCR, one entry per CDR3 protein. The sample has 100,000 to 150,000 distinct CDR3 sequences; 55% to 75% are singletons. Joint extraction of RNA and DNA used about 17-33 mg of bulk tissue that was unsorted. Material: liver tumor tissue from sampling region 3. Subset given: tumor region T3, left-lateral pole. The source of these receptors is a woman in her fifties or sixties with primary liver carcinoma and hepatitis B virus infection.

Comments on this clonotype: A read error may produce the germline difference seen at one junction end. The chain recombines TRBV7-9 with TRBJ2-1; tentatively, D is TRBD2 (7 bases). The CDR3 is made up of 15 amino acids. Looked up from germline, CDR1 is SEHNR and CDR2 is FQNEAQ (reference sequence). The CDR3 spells CASSLDSGGFNEQFF. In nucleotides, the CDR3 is TGTGCCAGCAGTTTAGACTCGGGGGGCTTCAATGAGCAGTTCTTC.

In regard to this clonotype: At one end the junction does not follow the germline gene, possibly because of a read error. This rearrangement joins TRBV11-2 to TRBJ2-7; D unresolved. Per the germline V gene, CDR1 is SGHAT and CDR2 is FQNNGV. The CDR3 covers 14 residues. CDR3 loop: CASSSQTEPYVQYF. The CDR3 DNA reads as TGTGCCAGCAGCTCGCAGACGGAGCCCTACGTGCAGTACTTC.

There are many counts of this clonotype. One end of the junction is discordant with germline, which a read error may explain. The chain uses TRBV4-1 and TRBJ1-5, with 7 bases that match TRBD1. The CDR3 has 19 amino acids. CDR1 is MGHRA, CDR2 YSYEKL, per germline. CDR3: CASSQGWGDRVYSNQSQHF. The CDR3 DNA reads TGCGCCAGCAGCCAAGGGTGGGGGGACAGAGTCTATAGCAATCAGTCCCAGCATTTT.

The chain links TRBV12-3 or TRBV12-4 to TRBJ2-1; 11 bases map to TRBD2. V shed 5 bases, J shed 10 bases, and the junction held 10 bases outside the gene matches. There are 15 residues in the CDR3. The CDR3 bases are TGTGCCAGCAGTCCCGGACTGTCTAGCGGGAGGGAGCAGTTCTTC. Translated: CASSPGLSSGREQFF.

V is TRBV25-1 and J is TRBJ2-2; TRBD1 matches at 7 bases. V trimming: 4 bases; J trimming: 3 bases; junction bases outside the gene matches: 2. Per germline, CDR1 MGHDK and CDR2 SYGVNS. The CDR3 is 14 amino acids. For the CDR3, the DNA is TGTGCCAGCAGTGGCGGACAGGACACCGGGGAGCTGTTTTTT. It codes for CASSGGQDTGELFF.

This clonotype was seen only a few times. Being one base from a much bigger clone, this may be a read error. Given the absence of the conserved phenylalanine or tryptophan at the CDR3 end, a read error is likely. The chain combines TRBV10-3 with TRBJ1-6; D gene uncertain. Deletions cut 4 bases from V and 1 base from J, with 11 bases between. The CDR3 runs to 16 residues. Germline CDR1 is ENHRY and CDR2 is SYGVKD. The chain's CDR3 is CAISVRGNSYNSPLHL. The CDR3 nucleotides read TGTGCCATCAGTGTTCGCGGGAATTCCTATAATTCACCCCTCCACCTT.

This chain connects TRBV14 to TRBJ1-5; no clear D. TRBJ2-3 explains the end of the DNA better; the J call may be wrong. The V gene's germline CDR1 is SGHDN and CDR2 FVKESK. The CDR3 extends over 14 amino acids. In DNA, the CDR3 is TGTGCCAGCAGCCAATGGGGTTTGAATCAGCCCCAGTATTTT. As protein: CASSQWGLNQPQYF.

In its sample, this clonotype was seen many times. CDR3 coding DNA: TGTGCCAGCAGTATGAACAGGGGGCAAGATCAGCCCCAGCATTTT. It codes for CASSMNRGQDQPQHF. The chain carries TRBV12-3 or TRBV12-4 and TRBJ1-5; TRBD1 agrees at 9 bases. The V segment lost 5 bases and the J segment 5 bases; nucleotides outside the gene matches: 7. The CDR3 runs to 15 residues.

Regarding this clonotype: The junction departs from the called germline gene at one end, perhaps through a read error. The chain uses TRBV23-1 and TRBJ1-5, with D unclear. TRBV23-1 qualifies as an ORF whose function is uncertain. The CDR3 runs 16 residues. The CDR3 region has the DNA TGCGCCAGTAGTCCACACTACGGGGAGGGCAATCAGCCCCAGCATTTT. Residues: CASSPHYGEGNQPQHF.

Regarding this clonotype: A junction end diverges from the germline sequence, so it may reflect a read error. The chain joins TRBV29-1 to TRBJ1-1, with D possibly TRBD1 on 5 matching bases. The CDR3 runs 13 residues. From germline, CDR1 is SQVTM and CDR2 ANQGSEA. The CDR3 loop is CSVVFSMDTETFF. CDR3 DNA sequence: TGCAGCGTTGTTTTCTCCATGGACACTGAAACTTTCTTT.

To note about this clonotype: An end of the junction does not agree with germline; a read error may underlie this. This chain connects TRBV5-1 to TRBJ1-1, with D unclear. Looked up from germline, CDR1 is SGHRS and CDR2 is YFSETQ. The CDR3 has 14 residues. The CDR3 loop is CASSPGIAYTETFF. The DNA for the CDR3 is TGCGCCAGTAGCCCTGGGATAGCGTACACTGAAACTTTCTTT.

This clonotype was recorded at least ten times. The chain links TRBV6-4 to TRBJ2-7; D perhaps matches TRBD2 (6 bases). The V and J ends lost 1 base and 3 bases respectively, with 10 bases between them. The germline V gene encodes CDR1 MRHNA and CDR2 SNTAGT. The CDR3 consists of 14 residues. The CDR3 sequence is CASSDCGAGYEQYF. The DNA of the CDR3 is TGTGCCAGCAGTGACTGCGGAGCGGGCTACGAGCAGTACTTC.

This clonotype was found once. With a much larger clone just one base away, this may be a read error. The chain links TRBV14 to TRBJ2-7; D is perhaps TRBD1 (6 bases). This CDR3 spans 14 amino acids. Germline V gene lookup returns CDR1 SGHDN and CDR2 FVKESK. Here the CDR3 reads CASSPDSISYDQYF. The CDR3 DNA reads TGTGCCAGCAGCCCGGACAGCATCTCCTACGACCAGTACTTC.

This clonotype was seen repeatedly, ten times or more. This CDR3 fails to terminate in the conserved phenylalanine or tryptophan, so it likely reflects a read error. The CDR3 DNA reads TGTGCCAGCAGAGGGACTAGCGGGAGGGGAGAGCAGTTCTCC. It is translated as CASRGTSGRGEQFS. The rearrangement joins TRBV6-8 to TRBJ2-1; 16 nucleotides agree with TRBD2. Germline V CDR1 and CDR2: MNHGY, SAAAGT. The V and J ends lost 6 bases and 10 bases, in that order; junction bases with no gene match: 3. The CDR3 consists of 14 residues.

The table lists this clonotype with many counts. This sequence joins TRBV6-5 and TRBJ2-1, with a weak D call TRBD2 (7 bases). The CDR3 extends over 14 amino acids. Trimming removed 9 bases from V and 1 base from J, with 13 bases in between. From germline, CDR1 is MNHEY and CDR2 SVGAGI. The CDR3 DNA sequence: TGTGCCAGTCGAGGGGGGGCGTCCTACAATGAGCAGTTCTTC. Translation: CASRGGASYNEQFF.

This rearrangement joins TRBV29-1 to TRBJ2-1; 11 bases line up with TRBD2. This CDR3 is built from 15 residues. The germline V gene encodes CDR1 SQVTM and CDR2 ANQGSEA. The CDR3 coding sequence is TGCTGTGTTGACTCCGGGACTAGCGGTTACAATGAGCAGTTCTTC. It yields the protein CCVDSGTSGYNEQFF.

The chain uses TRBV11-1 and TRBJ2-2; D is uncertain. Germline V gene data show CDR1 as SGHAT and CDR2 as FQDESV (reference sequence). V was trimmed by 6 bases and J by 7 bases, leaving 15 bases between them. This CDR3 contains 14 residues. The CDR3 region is CASRPSPDIGELFF. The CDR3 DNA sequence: TGTGCCAGCAGACCGAGTCCTGACATCGGGGAGCTGTTTTTT.